These 2 T cell receptor beta chains were sequenced from one sample in a study of T cell repertoires in cytomegalovirus infection. TCRdb processed the reads anew with MiXCR; each CDR3 protein has one entry. This table has roughly 310,000 distinct CDR3 sequences, roughly a sixth appearing once. The sequencing input was PBMCs. Every receptor here comes from a human donor in good health (CMV status not recorded). Some clones in this sample may be carry-over from other donors' samples.

This clonotype showed up many times. V and J are TRBV12-3 or TRBV12-4 and TRBJ2-3; D assignment may be TRBD1 or TRBD2 (5 bases each). The CDR3 has 14 residues. Trimming left V 4 bases short and J 2 bases short, with 10 bases between. The CDR3 coding sequence is TGTGCCAGCAGTTCCCGGGACCACACAGATACGCAGTATTTT. It translates to CASSSRDHTDTQYF.

The count of this clonotype is one. This chain uses TRBV20-1 with TRBJ2-5, with TRBD1 identical over 8 bases. The CDR3 is 16 residues long. The germline gives CDR1 DFQATT, CDR2 SNEGSKA (reference sequence). Trimming at V came to 1 base and at J to 5 bases, leaving 12 bases not matched to a gene. The CDR3 loop is CSARGETQGVLETQYF. CDR3 sequence (DNA): TGCAGTGCTAGAGGCGAAACACAGGGGGTGCTGGAGACCCAGTACTTC.